The 8 T cell receptor beta chains presented below share a single source sample, sequenced in a study of blood T cell repertoires in COVID-19. The data were produced by immunoSEQ multiplex PCR, yet TCRdb's version contains in-frame clones alone and is incomplete. The sample shows a few hundred thousand clones, around 86% of them seen only once. The sequenced material came from peripheral blood. All receptors come from a man older than 75 with acute or convalescent COVID-19.

The genes are TRBV18 and TRBJ1-2, with a tentative D call TRBD1 (6 bases). The CDR3 is 14 residues long. Trimming cost V 4 bases and J 8 bases, with 17 bases left between them. Germline V gene data show CDR1 as KGHSH and CDR2 as LQKENI. CDR3 loop: CASSQKTGSWGYTF. CDR3 nucleotides: TGTGCCAGCTCACAGAAAACAGGGAGTTGGGGCTACACCTTC.

V and J are TRBV7-6 and TRBJ2-3; 10 positions agree with TRBD2. From germline, CDR1 is SGHVS and CDR2 FNYEAQ. The CDR3 is made up of 17 amino acids. J lost 1 base, V lost 5 bases, and 9 bases had no gene match. The CDR3 region has the DNA TGTGCCAGCAGCCGTCTACCCACTAGCGGGGGCACAGATACGCAGTATTTT. The encoded protein is CASSRLPTSGGTDTQYF.

This CDR3 is CATFPSGTGKRRTGNTIYF. CDR3 bases: TGTGCCACCTTCCCTTCCGGGACAGGGAAAAGAAGGACTGGAAACACCATATATTTT. The chain links TRBV19 to TRBJ1-3; 9 nucleotides match TRBD1. Unmatched junction bases numbered 21, after V lost 10 bases and J lost 2 bases. The CDR3 contains 19 residues. Per germline, CDR1 LNHDA and CDR2 SQIVND (reference sequence). The complete variable domain, with remaining parts taken from reference TRBV19 and TRBJ1-3, reads DGGITQSPKYLFRKEGQNVTLSCEQNLNHDAMYWYRQDPGQGLRLIYYSQIVNDFQKGDIAEGYSVSREKKESFPLTVTSAQKNPTAFYLCATFPSGTGKRRTGNTIYFGEGSWLTVV.

The chain uses TRBV19 and TRBJ2-7; possible D gene TRBD2, 6 bases. CDR1 is LNHDA and CDR2 is SQIVND in the germline V gene (reference sequence). The length of the CDR3 is 15 residues. The V end lost 3 bases, the J end lost 0 bases, and 12 bases lay between the germline ends. Here the CDR3 DNA reads TGTGCCAGTAGTATCTTTGCGGGGAGCTCCTACGAGCAGTACTTC. It encodes CASSIFAGSSYEQYF. Drawing the rest from reference TRBV19 and TRBJ2-7, the complete variable domain is DGGITQSPKYLFRKEGQNVTLSCEQNLNHDAMYWYRQDPGQGLRLIYYSQIVNDFQKGDIAEGYSVSREKKESFPLTVTSAQKNPTAFYLCASSIFAGSSYEQYFGPGTRLTVT.

As regards this clone: The sample has other DNA sequences that encode this CDR3 too. The chain combines TRBV5-1 with TRBJ2-1; possibly TRBD2 for D (6 bases). The ends were cut back, 5 bases at V and 4 bases at J, with 10 bases in the middle. The CDR3 contains 13 residues. CDR1 and CDR2 from the germline V gene are SGHRS and YFSETQ. The CDR3 here is CASSRDSYNEQFF. The DNA for the CDR3 is TGCGCCAGCAGTCGGGACTCATACAATGAGCAGTTCTTC.

This chain connects TRBV7-9 to TRBJ1-2; 7 bases align to TRBD1. Looked up from germline, CDR1 is SEHNR and CDR2 is FQNEAQ (reference sequence). After removal of 2 bases from V and 5 bases from J, the junction contained 8 bases not matched to a gene. There are 15 residues in the CDR3. The DNA for the CDR3 is TGTGCCAGCAGCTTAATCGAGGGGGCTGGGTATGGCTACACCTTC. It translates to CASSLIEGAGYGYTF.

J is TRBJ1-6 and V is TRBV9, with 10 bases aligning to TRBD1. V trimming: 3 bases; J trimming: 6 bases; junction bases outside the gene matches: 3. Germline loops: CDR1 SGDLS, CDR2 YYNGEE. The CDR3 runs 15 residues. CDR3 sequence (DNA): TGTGCCAGCAGCGCACGGGACAGGGGTAATTCACCCCTCCACTTT. This sequence encodes CASSARDRGNSPLHF.

Of note for this clone: The sample holds other DNA sequences that translate to the same CDR3. The V call is TRBV20-1, the J call TRBJ1-4; D is undetermined. V lost 1 base and J 7 bases, leaving 4 bases between the germline ends. This CDR3 has 11 residues. Germline CDR1 and CDR2: DFQATT and SNEGSKA (reference sequence). The CDR3 DNA sequence: TGCAGTGCTAGAGTCCGTGAAAAACTGTTTTTT. Amino acids: CSARVREKLFF.